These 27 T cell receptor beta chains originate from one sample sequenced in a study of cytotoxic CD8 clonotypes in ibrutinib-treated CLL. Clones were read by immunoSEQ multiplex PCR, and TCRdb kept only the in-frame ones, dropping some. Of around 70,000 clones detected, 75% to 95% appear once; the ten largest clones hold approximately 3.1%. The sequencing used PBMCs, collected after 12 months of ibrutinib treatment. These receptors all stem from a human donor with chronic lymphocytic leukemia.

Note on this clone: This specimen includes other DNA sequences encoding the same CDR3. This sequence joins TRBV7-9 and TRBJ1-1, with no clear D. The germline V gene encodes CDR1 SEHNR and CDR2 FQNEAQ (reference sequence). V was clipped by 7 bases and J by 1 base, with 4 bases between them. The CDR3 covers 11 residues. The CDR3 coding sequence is TGTGCCAGCACCCAGAACACTGAAGCTTTCTTT. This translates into CASTQNTEAFF.

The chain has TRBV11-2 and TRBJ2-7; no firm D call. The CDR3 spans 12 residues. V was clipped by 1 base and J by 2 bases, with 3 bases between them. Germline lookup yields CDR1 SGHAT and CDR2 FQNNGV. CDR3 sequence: CASSLGAYEQYF. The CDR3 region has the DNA TGTGCCAGCAGCTTAGGCGCCTACGAGCAGTACTTC.

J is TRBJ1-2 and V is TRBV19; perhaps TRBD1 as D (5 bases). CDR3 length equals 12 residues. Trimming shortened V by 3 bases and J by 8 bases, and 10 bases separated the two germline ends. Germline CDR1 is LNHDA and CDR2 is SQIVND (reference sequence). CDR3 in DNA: TGTGCCAGTAGTATCGACAGCCGGGGCTACACCTTC. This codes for CASSIDSRGYTF.

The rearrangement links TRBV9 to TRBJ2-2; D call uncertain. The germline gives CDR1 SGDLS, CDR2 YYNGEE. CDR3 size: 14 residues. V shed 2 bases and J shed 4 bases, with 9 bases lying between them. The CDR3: CASSVVSGTGELFF. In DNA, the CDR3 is TGTGCCAGCAGCGTTGTATCGGGCACCGGGGAGCTGTTTTTT.

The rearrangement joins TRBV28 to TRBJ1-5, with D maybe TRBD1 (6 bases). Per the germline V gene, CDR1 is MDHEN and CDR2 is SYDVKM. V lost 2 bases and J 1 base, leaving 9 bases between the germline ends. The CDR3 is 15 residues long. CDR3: CASSLRQGSNQPQHF. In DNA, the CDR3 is TGTGCCAGCAGTTTAAGGCAGGGGAGCAATCAGCCCCAGCATTTT. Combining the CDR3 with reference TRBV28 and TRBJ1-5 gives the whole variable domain DVKVTQSSRYLVKRTGEKVFLECVQDMDHENMFWYRQDPGLGLRLIYFSYDVKMKEKGDIPEGYSVSREKKERFSLILESASTNQTSMYLCASSLRQGSNQPQHFGDGTRLSIL.

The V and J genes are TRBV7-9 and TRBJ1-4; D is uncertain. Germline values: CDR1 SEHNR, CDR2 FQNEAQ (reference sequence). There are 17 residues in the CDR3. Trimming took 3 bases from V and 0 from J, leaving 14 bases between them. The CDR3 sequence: CASSFARGPTTNEKLFF. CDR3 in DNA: TGTGCCAGCAGCTTTGCTCGAGGTCCGACAACTAATGAAAAACTGTTTTTT.

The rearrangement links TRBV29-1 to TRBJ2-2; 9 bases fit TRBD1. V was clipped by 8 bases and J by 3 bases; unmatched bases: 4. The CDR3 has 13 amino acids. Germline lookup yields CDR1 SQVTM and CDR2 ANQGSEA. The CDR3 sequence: CSTRTGDTGELFF. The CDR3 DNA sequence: TGCAGCACCCGGACAGGGGACACCGGGGAGCTGTTTTTT.

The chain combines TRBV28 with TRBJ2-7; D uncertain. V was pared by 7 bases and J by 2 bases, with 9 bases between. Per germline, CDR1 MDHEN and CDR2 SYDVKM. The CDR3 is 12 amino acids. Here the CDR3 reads CASKDGPYEQYF. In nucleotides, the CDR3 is TGTGCCAGCAAAGATGGGCCCTACGAGCAGTACTTC. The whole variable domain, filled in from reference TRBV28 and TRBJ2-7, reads DVKVTQSSRYLVKRTGEKVFLECVQDMDHENMFWYRQDPGLGLRLIYFSYDVKMKEKGDIPEGYSVSREKKERFSLILESASTNQTSMYLCASKDGPYEQYFGPGTRLTVT.

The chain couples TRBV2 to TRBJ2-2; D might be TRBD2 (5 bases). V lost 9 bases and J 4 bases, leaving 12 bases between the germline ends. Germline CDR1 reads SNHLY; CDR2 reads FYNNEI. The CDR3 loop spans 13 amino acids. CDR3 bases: TGTGCCAGTAGGGTCGAGGGCACCGGGGAGCTGTTTTTT. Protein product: CASRVEGTGELFF.

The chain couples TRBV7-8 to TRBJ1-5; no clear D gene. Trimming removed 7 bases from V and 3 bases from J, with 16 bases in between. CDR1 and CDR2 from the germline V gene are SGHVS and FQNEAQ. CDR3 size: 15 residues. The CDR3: CASNPTVGYNQPQHF. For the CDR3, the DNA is TGTGCCAGCAACCCTACGGTGGGATACAATCAGCCCCAGCATTTT.

CDR3 in amino acids: CASSLPIVGTQYF. In DNA, the CDR3 is TGTGCCAGCAGCTTGCCAATCGTGGGGACCCAGTACTTC. The J gene is TRBJ2-5, the V gene TRBV5-6; D call uncertain. CDR1 and CDR2 from the germline V gene are SGHDT and YYEEEE. The CDR3 is 13 amino acids. Trimming took 1 base from V and 7 from J, leaving 11 bases between them. The full variable domain, completed using reference TRBV5-6 and TRBJ2-5, is DAGVTQSPTHLIKTRGQQVTLRCSPKSGHDTVSWYQQALGQGPQFIFQYYEEEERQRGNFPDRFSGHQFPNYSSELNVNALLLGDSALYLCASSLPIVGTQYFGPGTRLLVL.

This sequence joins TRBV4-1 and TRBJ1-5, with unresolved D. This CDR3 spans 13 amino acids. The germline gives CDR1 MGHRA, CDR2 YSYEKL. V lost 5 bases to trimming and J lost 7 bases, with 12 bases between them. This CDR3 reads CASSYEGRQPQHF. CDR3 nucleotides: TGCGCCAGCAGCTACGAAGGTCGACAGCCCCAGCATTTT.

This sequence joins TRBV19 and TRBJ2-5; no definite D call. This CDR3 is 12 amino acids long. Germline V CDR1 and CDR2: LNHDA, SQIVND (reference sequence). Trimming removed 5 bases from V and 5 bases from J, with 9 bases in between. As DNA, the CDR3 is TGTGCCAGTAGTGTGGGTCATGAGACCCAGTACTTC. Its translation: CASSVGHETQYF.

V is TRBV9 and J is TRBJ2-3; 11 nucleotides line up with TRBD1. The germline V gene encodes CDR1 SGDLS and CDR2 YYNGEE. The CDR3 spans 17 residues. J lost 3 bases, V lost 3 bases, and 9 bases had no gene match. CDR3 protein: CASSETDRGPGTDTQYF. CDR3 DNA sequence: TGTGCCAGCAGCGAGACGGACAGGGGGCCCGGGACAGATACGCAGTATTTT. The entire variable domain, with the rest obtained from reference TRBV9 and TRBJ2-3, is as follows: DSGVTQTPKHLITATGQRVTLRCSPRSGDLSVYWYQQSLDQGLQFLIQYYNGEERAKGNILERFSAQQFPDLHSELNLSSLELGDSALYFCASSETDRGPGTDTQYFGPGTRLTVL.

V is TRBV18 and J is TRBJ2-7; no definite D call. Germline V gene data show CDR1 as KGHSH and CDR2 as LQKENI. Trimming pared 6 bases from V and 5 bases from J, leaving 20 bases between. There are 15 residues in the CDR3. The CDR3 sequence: CASSRYNGLNNEQYF. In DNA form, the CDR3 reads TGTGCCAGCTCTAGATATAACGGTTTAAACAACGAGCAGTACTTC.

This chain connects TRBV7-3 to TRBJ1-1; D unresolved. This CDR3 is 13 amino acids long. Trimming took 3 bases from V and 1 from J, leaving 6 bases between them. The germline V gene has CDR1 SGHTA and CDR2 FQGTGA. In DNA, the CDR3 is TGTGCCAGCAGCTTTCGGACGAACACTGAAGCTTTCTTT. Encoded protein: CASSFRTNTEAFF.

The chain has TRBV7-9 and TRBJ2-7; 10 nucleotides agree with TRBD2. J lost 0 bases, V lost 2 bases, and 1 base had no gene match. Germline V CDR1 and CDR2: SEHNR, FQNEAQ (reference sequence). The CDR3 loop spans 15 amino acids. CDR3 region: CASSLSSGSSYEQYF. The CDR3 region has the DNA TGTGCCAGCAGCTTATCTAGCGGGAGCTCCTACGAGCAGTACTTC.

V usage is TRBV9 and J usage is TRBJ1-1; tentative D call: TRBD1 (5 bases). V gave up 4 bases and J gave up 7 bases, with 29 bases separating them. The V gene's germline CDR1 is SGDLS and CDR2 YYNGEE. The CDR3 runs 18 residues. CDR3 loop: CASSPVEPPEGLVGEAFF. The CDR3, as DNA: TGTGCCAGCAGCCCCGTCGAGCCGCCTGAGGGGCTTGTAGGTGAAGCTTTCTTT.

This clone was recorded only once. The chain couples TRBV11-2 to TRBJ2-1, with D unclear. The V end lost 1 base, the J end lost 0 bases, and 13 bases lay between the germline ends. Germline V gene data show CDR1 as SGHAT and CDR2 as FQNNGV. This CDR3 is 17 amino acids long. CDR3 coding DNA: TGTGCCAGCAGCTTAGTACACGGCCCCAGCTCCTACAATGAGCAGTTCTTC. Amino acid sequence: CASSLVHGPSSYNEQFF. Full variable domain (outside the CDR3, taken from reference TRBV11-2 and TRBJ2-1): EAGVAQSPRYKIIEKRQSVAFWCNPISGHATLYWYQQILGQGPKLLIQFQNNGVVDDSQLPKDRFSAERLKGVDSTLKIQPAKLEDSAVYLCASSLVHGPSSYNEQFFGPGTRLTVL.

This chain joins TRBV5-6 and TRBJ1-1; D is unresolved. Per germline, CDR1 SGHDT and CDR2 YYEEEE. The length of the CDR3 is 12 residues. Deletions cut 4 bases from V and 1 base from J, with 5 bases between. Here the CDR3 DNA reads TGTGCCAGCAGCCTCTGGAACACTGAAGCTTTCTTT. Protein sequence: CASSLWNTEAFF.

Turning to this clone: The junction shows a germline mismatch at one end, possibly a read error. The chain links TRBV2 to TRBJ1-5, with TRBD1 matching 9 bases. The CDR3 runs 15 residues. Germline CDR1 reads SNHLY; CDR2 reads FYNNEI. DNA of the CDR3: TGTGCCAGCAGCGAAGAGGGGACAGGGTGGCAGCCCCAGCATTTT. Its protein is CASSEEGTGWQPQHF.

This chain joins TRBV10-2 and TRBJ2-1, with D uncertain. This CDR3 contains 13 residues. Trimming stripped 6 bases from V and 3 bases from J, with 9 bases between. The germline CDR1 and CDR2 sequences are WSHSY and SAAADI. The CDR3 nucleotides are TGCGCCAGCAGAACATGGAGCTACAATGAGCAGTTCTTC. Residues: CASRTWSYNEQFF.

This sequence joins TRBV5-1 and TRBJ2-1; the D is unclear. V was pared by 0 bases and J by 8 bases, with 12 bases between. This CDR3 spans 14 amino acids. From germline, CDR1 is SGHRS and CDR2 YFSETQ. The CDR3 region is CASSLVRAPHEQFF. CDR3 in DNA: TGCGCCAGCAGCTTGGTCCGGGCACCCCATGAGCAGTTCTTC.

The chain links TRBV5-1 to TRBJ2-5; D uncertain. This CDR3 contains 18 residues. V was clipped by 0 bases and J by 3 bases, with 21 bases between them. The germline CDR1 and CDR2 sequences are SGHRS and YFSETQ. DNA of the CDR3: TGCGCCAGCAGCTTGGTATTTGATTTTTCGCGGAACAAAGAGACCCAGTACTTC. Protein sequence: CASSLVFDFSRNKETQYF.

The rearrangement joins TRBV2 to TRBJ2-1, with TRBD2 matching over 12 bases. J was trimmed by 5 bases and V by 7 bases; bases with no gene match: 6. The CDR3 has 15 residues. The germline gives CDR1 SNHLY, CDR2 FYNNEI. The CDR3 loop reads CASKQLAGGNNEQFF. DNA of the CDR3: TGTGCCAGCAAACAACTAGCGGGAGGCAACAATGAGCAGTTCTTC.

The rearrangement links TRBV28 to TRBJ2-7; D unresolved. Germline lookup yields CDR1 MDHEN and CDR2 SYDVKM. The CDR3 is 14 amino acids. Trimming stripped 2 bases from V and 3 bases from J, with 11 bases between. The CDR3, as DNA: TGTGCCAGCAGTTTAGGGGAATGGTTCTACGAGCAGTACTTC. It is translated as CASSLGEWFYEQYF.

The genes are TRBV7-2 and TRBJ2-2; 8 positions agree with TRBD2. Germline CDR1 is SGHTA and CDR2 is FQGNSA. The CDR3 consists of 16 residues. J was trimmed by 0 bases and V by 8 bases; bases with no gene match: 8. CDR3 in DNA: TGTGCCAGCCCCCTCGGACTAGCCGCGAACACCGGGGAGCTGTTTTTT. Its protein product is CASPLGLAANTGELFF. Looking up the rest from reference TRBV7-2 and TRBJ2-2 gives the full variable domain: GAGVSQSPSNKVTEKGKDVELRCDPISGHTALYWYRQSLGQGLEFLIYFQGNSAPDKSGLPSDRFSAERTGGSVSTLTIQRTQQEDSAVYLCASPLGLAANTGELFFGEGSRLTVL.